These 9 T cell receptor beta chains originate from one sample sequenced in a study of blood T cells in healthy people across ages. A second PCR, run for roughly 7 to 12 cycles, used a sample-barcoded 5' primer plus a J-beta primer mix. MiXCR, run by TCRdb on the 5' RACE reads, gives a single entry per CDR3 protein. The sample records around 710,000 distinct CDR3 sequences, approximately 43% being singletons. The specimen was blood. Source of these receptors: a woman aged 55-70 years in good health.

This clonotype was counted only a few times. The chain links TRBV5-4 to TRBJ2-7; D remains ambiguous. Germline V gene data show CDR1 as SGHNT and CDR2 as YYREEE (reference sequence). CDR3 length: 13 residues. With 0 bases removed from V and 5 bases from J, the gap between germline ends came to 9 bases. CDR3 nucleotides: TGTGCCAGCAGCTTGGGAAGTAAGGACGAGCAGTACTTC. Translated: CASSLGSKDEQYF.

As regards this clonotype: One junction end does not reproduce the germline sequence, and a read error may be involved. The CDR3 bases are TGTGCCAGCAGCGCCAGAGAGGGAAAAACTAGTGAAAAACTGTTTTTT. Translated, it gives CASSAREGKTSEKLFF. The V call is TRBV9, the J call TRBJ1-4; D is unclear. The CDR3 length is 16 residues. Germline V gives CDR1 SGDLS, CDR2 YYNGEE.

This clonotype was detected a few times. The chain joins TRBV6-6 to TRBJ1-5; the D gene is possibly TRBD1 (6 bases). The V gene's germline CDR1 is MNHNY and CDR2 SVGAGI (reference sequence). The CDR3 loop spans 13 amino acids. Trimming stripped 8 bases from V and 3 bases from J, with 11 bases between. The CDR3 loop is CASGDRNNQPQHF. The CDR3 DNA is TGTGCCAGCGGAGACAGGAACAATCAGCCCCAGCATTTT.

The rearrangement uses TRBV27 and TRBJ2-3; TRBD1 agrees at 9 bases. Germline V gene lookup returns CDR1 MNHEY and CDR2 SMNVEV (reference sequence). V lost 6 bases to trimming and J lost 4 bases; unmatched junction nucleotides: 8. This CDR3 comprises 15 residues. The CDR3 bases are TGTGCCAGCAGCCTAACCGGGACAGGGTCAGATACGCAGTATTTT. Translation: CASSLTGTGSDTQYF.

The V and J genes are TRBV10-3 and TRBJ2-2, with D possibly matching TRBD2 (5 bases). V lost 6 bases and J 6 bases, leaving 11 bases between the germline ends. The CDR3 extends over 13 amino acids. Germline V gene sequence: CDR1 ENHRY, CDR2 SYGVKD. As DNA, the CDR3 is TGTGCCATCAGGAGGGTATGGGCCGGGGAGCTGTTTTTT. Translated, it gives CAIRRVWAGELFF.

The chain links TRBV20-1 to TRBJ2-5; 7 bases line up with TRBD2. The closer fit of TRBJ2-7 to the DNA end suggests the J call may be wrong. The length of the CDR3 is 13 residues. Germline V gene data show CDR1 as DFQATT and CDR2 as SNEGSKA (reference sequence). The CDR3 DNA reads TGCAGTGCTAGCCGGACTAGTAGGAGCGAGCAGTACTTC. Protein product: CSASRTSRSEQYF.

The J gene is TRBJ1-4, the V gene TRBV25-1; 7 nucleotides align to TRBD1. Trimming removed 7 bases from V and 4 bases from J; junction bases left unmatched: 3. Germline CDR1 MGHDK, CDR2 SYGVNS. The CDR3 covers 13 residues. CDR3 nucleotide sequence: TGTGCCAGCAACAGGGGCCTTAATGAAAAACTGTTTTTT. Translating gives CASNRGLNEKLFF. The full variable domain, with the rest looked up from reference TRBV25-1 and TRBJ1-4, is EADIYQTPRYLVIGTGKKITLECSQTMGHDKMYWYQQDPGMELHLIHYSYGVNSTEKGDLSSESTVSRIRTEHFPLTLESARPSHTSQYLCASNRGLNEKLFFGSGTQLSVL.

The gene calls are TRBV20-1 and TRBJ1-4; D is unresolved. Germline CDR1 reads DFQATT; CDR2 reads SNEGSKA (reference sequence). V dropped 0 bases and J dropped 6 bases, with 11 bases sitting between them. The CDR3 spans 14 residues. In nucleotides, the CDR3 is TGCAGTGCTAGAGAAAACCAAGACCATGAAAAACTGTTTTTT. Protein product: CSARENQDHEKLFF.

The chain uses TRBV20-1 and TRBJ2-1; TRBD2 aligns across 13 bases. V lost 4 bases to trimming and J lost 8 bases; unmatched junction nucleotides: 5. The germline V gene has CDR1 DFQATT and CDR2 SNEGSKA (reference sequence). There are 14 residues in the CDR3. The DNA of the CDR3 is TGCAGTGCTATACTAGCGGGAGGGATCTATGAGCAGTTCTTC. This translates into CSAILAGGIYEQFF.